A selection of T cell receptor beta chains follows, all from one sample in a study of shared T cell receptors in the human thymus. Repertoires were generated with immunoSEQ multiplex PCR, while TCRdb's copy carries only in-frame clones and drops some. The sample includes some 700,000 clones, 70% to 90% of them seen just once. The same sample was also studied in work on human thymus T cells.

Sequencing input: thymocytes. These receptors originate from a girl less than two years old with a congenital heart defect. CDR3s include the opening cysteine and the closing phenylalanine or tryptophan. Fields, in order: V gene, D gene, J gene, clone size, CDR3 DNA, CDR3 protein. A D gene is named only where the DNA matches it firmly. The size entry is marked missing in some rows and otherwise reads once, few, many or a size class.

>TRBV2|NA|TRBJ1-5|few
TGTGCCAGCAGTACGGCCCACGGGGGGCAGCCCCAGCATTTT
CASSTAHGGQPQHF
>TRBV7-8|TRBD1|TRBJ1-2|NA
TGTGCCAGCAGCGAGGCGACAGGGTCCTTTCCCGGGTGCACCTTC
CASSEATGSFPGCTF
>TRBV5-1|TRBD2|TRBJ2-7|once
TGCGCCAGCAGCTCGTCACCGGGACTAGCGAACGAGCAGTACTTC
CASSSSPGLANEQYF
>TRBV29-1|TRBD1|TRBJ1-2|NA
TGCAGCGGCGGGACAGGAGGCTATGGCTACACCTTC
CSGGTGGYGYTF
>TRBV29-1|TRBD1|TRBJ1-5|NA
TGCAGCGTACAGACAGGGGATAGCAATCAGCCCCAGCATTTT
CSVQTGDSNQPQHF
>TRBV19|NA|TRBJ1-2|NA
TGTGCCAGTAGTCAGGGACCGGGAGGTAACTATGGCTACACCTTC
CASSQGPGGNYGYTF
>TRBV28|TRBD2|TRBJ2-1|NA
TGTGCCACCACGACCGGGACTAGAGTTATGAGTGAGCAGTTCTTC
CATTTGTRVMSEQFF
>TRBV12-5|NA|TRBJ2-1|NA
TGTGCTAGTGGTTTATTGTGGTCTCCGAGCTCCTACAATGAGCAGTTCTTC
CASGLLWSPSSYNEQFF
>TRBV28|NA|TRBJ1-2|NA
TGTGCCAGCAGTCCATATGGCTACACCTTC
CASSPYGYTF
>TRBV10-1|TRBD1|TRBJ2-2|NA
TGCGCCAGCAGTGGGGACAGGGGGAAACCAAAAAAAGGGGGGGAGCTGTTTTTT
CASSGDRGKPKKGGELFF
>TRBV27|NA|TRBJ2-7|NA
TGTGCCAGCAGTTTATCGAACAGGTTTCCGTCCTACGAGCAGTACTTC
CASSLSNRFPSYEQYF
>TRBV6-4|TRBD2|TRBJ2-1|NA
TGTGCCAGCAGCACTAGCGGGGACTTCAATGAGCAGTTCTTC
CASSTSGDFNEQFF
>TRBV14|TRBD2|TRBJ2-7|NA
TGTGCCAGCAGCCAAGTGGGACCAGTAGCGGGGGGAGATGAGCAGTACTTC
CASSQVGPVAGGDEQYF
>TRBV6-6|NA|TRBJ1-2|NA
TGTGCCAGCAGTTACTTCCAGGAACAGGGAAAGAGAGGCTACACCTTC
CASSYFQEQGKRGYTF
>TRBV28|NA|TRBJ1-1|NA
TGTGCCAGCAGCCCAGGACAGACGAACACTGAAGCTTTCTTT
CASSPGQTNTEAFF
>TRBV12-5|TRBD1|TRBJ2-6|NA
TGTGCTAGTGGTTTTGCGGAGCCGACAGGGGGCAGTGGGGCCAACGTCCTGACTTTC
CASGFAEPTGGSGANVLTF
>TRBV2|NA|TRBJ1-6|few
TGTGCCAGCAGTGAAGGGGGGCCATTCTATAATTCACCCCTCCACTTT
CASSEGGPFYNSPLHF
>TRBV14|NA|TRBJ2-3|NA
TGTGCCAGCAGCCAAGGGACAGGCGGGGCGAGCACAGATACGCAGTATTTT
CASSQGTGGASTDTQYF
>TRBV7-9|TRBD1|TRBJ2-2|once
TGTGCCAGCAGCTTAGACGTTGTTAGGGGGCCTTTCGGGGAGCTGTTTTTT
CASSLDVVRGPFGELFF
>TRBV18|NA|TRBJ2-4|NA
TGTGCCAGCTCACCACCCCCCCAGGATCTAGCCAAAAACATTCAGTACTTC
CASSPPPQDLAKNIQYF
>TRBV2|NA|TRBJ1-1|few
TGTGCCAGCAGTGAAGAACCTAACAACACTGAAGCTTTCTTT
CASSEEPNNTEAFF
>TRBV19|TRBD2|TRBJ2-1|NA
TGTGCCAGTAGTCCCTCCCATACTAGCGGCCCCTCCTACAATGAGCAGTTCTTC
CASSPSHTSGPSYNEQFF
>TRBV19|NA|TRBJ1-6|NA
TGTGCCAGTAGTGCTCACCAGTATTCGGTGGAGTCGCATTCACCCCTCCACTTT
CASSAHQYSVESHSPLHF
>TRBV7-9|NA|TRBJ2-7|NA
TGTGCCAGCAGCTGGGAGCCAACTCCACACTACGAGCAGTACTTC
CASSWEPTPHYEQYF
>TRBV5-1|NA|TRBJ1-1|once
TGCGCCAGCAGCCCACAGACACTGAACACTGAAGCTTTCTTT
CASSPQTLNTEAFF
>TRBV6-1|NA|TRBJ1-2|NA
TGTGCCAGCAGTGACACCACAGGGTGGGGATATGGCTACACCTTC
CASSDTTGWGYGYTF
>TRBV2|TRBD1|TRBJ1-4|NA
TGTGCCAGCAGCGACGAGCCAGACAGGGGGAAGGAAAAACTGTTTTTT
CASSDEPDRGKEKLFF
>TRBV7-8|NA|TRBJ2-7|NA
TGTGCCAGCAGCTTAGCCCAGGGGCACTACGAGCAGTACTTC
CASSLAQGHYEQYF
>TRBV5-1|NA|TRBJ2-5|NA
TGCGCCAGCAGCTTGGGGGGGGGCTGGAAGACCCAGTACTTC
CASSLGGGWKTQYF
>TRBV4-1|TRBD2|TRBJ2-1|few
TGCGCCAGCAGCCAAGTCCCCAGCGGGGGGGTTATAAGGAGCTCCTACAATGAGCAGTTCTTC
CASSQVPSGGVIRSSYNEQFF
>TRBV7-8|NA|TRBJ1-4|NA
TGTGCCAGCAGCCGTGGACAGAAAATTAATGAAAAACTGTTTTTT
CASSRGQKINEKLFF
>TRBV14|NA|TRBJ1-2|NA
TGTGCCAGCAGCCAAGAGCGCAATGGCTACACCTTC
CASSQERNGYTF
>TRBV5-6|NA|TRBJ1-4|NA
TGTGCCAGCAGCTTCGGGGTGAGGACTAATGAAAAACTGTTTTTT
CASSFGVRTNEKLFF
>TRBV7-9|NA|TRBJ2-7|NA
TGTGCCAGCAGCTTAGGCGATGGGGCAGGGTTCGACGAGCAGTACTTC
CASSLGDGAGFDEQYF
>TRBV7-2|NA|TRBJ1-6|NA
TGTGCCAGCAGCTTAGGTTTGCCATCGAGCTCCTATAATTCACCCCTCCACTTT
CASSLGLPSSSYNSPLHF
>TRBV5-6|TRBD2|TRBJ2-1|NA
TGTGCCAGCAGACGAGAGACAGGACTAGCGTACAATGAGCAGTTCTTC
CASRRETGLAYNEQFF
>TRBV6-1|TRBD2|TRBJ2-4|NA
TGTGCCAGCAGTGAAGACGAGGGACTAGCGGGGGCCAAAAACATTCAGTACTTC
CASSEDEGLAGAKNIQYF
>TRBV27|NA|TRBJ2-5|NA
TGTGCCAGCAGTTTCCGTTCCTCCGGGACCCAGTACTTC
CASSFRSSGTQYF
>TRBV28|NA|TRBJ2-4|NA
TGTGCCAGCAGTTTTCCCCTAGGGGGCAAAAACATTCAGTACTTC
CASSFPLGGKNIQYF
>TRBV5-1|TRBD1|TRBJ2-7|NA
TGCGCCAGCAGCTTGGTGCCGACAGGGATTACCTACGAGCAGTACTTC
CASSLVPTGITYEQYF
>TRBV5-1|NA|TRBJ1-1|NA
TGCGCCAGCAGCTTCTATCGAGTGGCTGAAGCTTTCTTT
CASSFYRVAEAFF
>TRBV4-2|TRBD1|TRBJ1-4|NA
TGTGCCAGCAGCCAAGATTCAGGACAGGGAGGTGAAAAACTGTTTTTT
CASSQDSGQGGEKLFF
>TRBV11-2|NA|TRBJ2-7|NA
TGTGCCAGCAGCCCGAACGGTTCAGACAGTTACTACGAGCAGTACTTC
CASSPNGSDSYYEQYF
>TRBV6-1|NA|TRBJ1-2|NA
TGTGCCAGCAGTGAAACCCGAGGAGGACCGCGAAGTTATGGCTACACCTTC
CASSETRGGPRSYGYTF
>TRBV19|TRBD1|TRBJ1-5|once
TGTGCCAGTAGTACCGAGGACAGGGTCAGCAATCAGCCCCAGCATTTT
CASSTEDRVSNQPQHF
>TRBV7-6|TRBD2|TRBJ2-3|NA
TGTGCCAGCAGCTTAGCGCGACTAGCGGGGGCACCTAGCACAGATACGCAGTATTTT
CASSLARLAGAPSTDTQYF
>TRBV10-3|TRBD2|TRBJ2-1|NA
TGTGCCATCAGTGAGTCGGGAACTAGCGGGGGCCAGAACAATGAGCAGTTCTTC
CAISESGTSGGQNNEQFF
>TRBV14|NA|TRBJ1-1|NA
TGTGCCAGCAGCCATAGGGGCACTGAAGCTTTCTTT
CASSHRGTEAFF
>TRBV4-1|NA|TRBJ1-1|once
TGCGCCAGCAGCCAAGCAGACTTCACCGGGACTCCCGGGCGCACTGAAGCTTTCTTT
CASSQADFTGTPGRTEAFF
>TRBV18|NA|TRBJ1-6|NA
TGTGCCAGCTCACCACCGGGGAGTTCACCCCTCCACTTT
CASSPPGSSPLHF